This T cell receptor beta chain was identified in a study of blood T cell repertoires in COVID-19. With respect to this clone: This same CDR3 is encoded by further DNA sequences in the sample.

Germline CDR1 and CDR2: SGHRS and YFSETQ. The V end was cut by 0 bases, the J end by 1 base, with 8 bases between. This CDR3 is 14 amino acids long. Authors' methods: Counts of nucleated cells, estimated from reference gene primer amplification, were obtained. Profiled with immunoSEQ multiplex PCR; TCRdb holds only in-frame clones, not every one. Clonal size and the V and J genes are those of that table, whereas D and trimming came from the DNA. The data show about 110,000 clones, approximately 90% seen once. Sequenced sample: peripheral blood. The receptor was isolated from a woman of 80 years or more with acute or convalescent COVID-19. This rearrangement joins TRBV5-1 to TRBJ2-7, with D unresolved. Written as DNA, the CDR3 is TGCGCCAGCAGCTTGGGTGACACTTCCTACGAGCAGTACTTC. Encoded protein: CASSLGDTSYEQYF.